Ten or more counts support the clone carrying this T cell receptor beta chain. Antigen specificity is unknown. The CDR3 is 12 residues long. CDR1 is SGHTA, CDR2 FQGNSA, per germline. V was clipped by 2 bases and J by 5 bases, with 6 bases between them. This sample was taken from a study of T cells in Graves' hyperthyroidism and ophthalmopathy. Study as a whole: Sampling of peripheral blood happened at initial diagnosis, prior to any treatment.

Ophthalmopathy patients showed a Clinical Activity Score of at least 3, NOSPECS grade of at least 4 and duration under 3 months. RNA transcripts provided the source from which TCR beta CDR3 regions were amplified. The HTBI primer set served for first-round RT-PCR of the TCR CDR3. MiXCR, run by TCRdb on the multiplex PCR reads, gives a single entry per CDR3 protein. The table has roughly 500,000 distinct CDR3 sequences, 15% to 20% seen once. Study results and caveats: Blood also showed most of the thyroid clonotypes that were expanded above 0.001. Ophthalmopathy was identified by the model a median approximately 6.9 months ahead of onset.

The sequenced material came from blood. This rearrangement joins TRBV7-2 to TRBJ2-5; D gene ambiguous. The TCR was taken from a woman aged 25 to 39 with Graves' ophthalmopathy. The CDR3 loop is CASSLTRETQYF. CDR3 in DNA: TGTGCCAGCAGCTTAACTCGGGAGACCCAGTACTTC.